This T cell receptor (beta chain) came from a study of cytotoxic CD8 clonotypes in ibrutinib-treated CLL. Assay used: immunoSEQ multiplex PCR; TCRdb lists only in-frame clones, some missing. The table has 65,000 to 85,000 clones, 90% seen once; the top ten hold 3% to 3.5%. The input for sequencing was PBMCs, taken after 12 months of ibrutinib treatment. This receptor was taken from a human donor with chronic lymphocytic leukemia.

CDR3 sequence: CASSAGNTEAFF. CDR3 nucleotides: TGCGCCAGCAGTGCAGGGAACACTGAAGCTTTCTTT. The rearrangement joins TRBV5-1 to TRBJ1-1; no clear D gene. The germline V and J ends were trimmed by 5 bases and 1 base, with 6 bases remaining between them. The germline gives CDR1 SGHRS, CDR2 YFSETQ. The CDR3 runs to 12 residues.